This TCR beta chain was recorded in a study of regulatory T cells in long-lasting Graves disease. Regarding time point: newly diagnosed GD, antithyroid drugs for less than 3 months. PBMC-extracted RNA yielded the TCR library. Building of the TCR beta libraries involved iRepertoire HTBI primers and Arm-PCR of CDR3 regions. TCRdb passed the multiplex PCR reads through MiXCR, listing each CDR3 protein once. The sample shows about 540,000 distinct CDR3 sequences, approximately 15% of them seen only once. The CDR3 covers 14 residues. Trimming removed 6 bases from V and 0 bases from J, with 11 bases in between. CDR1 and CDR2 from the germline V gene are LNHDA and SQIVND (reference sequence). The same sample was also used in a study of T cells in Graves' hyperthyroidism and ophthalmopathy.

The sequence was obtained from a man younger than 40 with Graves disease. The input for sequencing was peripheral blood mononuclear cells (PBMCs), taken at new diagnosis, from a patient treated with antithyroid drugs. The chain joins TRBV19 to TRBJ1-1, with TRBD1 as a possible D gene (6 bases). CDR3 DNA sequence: TGTGCCAGTAGATACGGACAGATGAACACTGAAGCTTTCTTT. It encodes CASRYGQMNTEAFF.